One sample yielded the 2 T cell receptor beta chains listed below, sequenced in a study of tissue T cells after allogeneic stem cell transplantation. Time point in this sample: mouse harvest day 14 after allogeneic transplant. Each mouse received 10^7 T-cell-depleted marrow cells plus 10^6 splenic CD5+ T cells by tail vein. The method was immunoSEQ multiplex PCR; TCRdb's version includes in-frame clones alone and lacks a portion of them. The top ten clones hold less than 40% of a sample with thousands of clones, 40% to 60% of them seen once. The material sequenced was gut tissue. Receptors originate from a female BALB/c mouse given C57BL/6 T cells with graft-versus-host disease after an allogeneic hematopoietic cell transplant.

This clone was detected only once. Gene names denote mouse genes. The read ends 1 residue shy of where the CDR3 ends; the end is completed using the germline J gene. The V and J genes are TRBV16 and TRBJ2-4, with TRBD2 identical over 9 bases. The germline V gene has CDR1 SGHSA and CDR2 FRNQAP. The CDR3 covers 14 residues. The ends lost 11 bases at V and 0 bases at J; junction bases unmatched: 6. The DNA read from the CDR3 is TGTGCACGGGGCTGGGGGGGGAGTCAAAACACCTTGTAC. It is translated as CARGWGGSQNTLY. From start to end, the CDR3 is CARGWGGSQNTLYF.

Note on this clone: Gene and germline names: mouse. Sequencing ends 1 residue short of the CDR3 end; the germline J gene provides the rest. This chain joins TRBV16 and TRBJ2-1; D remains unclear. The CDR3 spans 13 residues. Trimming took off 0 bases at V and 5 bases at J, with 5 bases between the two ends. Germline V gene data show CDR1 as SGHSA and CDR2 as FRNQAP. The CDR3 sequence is CASSLEQHAEQFF. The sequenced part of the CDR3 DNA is TGTGCAAGCAGCTTAGAACAACATGCTGAGCAGTTC.